This is a list of T cell receptor beta chains from one sample in a study of T cells after yellow fever vaccination. Using its own MiXCR run on the 5' RACE reads, TCRdb lists one record per CDR3 protein. The repertoire holds around 100,000 distinct CDR3 sequences, with 6.5% to 9% as singletons. The sequencing here drew on CD8+ T cells sorted from PBMCs, taken 45 days after the yellow fever booster vaccination. These receptors were collected from a man younger than 40 who received the YFV17D yellow fever vaccine. Each CDR3 is given with its conserved first and last residue. The order of the fields is J gene, V gene, clone size, D gene, CDR3 DNA, CDR3 protein. D genes are given only for firm matches. Not all rows give a size; the values are once, few, many and, for expanded clones, a class.

>TRBJ2-1|TRBV6-2/TRBV6-3|few|-
TGTGCCAGCAATTCCCCACTACTAACGTCGGGCAATGAGCAGTTCTTC
CASNSPLLTSGNEQFF
>TRBJ2-1|TRBV19|-|-
TGTGCCAGTGGGACGATTGGGGGGTTTAATGAGCAGTTCTTC
CASGTIGGFNEQFF
>TRBJ1-6|TRBV6-5|many|-
TGTGCCAGCAGTTTCCAGGGATCTGGCTCACCCCTCCACTTT
CASSFQGSGSPLHF
>TRBJ2-6|TRBV19|-|TRBD2
TGTGCCAGTAGTGGCCGACTAGCGGGATTGAACTCTGGGGCCAACGTCCTGACTTTC
CASSGRLAGLNSGANVLTF
>TRBJ2-1|TRBV4-3|many|TRBD2
TGCGCCAGCAGCCAAGATCGCGGGAGGTCCTACAATGAGCAGTTCTTC
CASSQDRGRSYNEQFF
>TRBJ2-2|TRBV20-1|many|TRBD2
TGCAGTGCTAGAGATCATTATGGACTAGCGGGAGTGCCCGGGGAGCTGTTTTTT
CSARDHYGLAGVPGELFF
>TRBJ2-1|TRBV19|-|TRBD2
TGTGCCAGTAGTGGCGAGGCGGGAGGTTACAATGAGCAGTTCTTC
CASSGEAGGYNEQFF
>TRBJ2-1|TRBV29-1|-|-
TGCAGCGTCGCACCAGGGCCATCCTACAATGAGCAGTTCTTC
CSVAPGPSYNEQFF
>TRBJ2-1|TRBV30|-|-
TGTGCCTGGAGTATCAGGAATGATGAGCAGTTCTTC
CAWSIRNDEQFF
>TRBJ2-7|TRBV18|many|-
TGTGCCAGCTCCCTCGTGGACGAGCAGTACTTC
CASSLVDEQYF
>TRBJ2-1|TRBV7-2|few|-
TGTGCCAGCAGCCAAGAACTCCTCAATGAGCAGTTCTTC
CASSQELLNEQFF
>TRBJ2-7|TRBV27|many|TRBD2
TGTGCCAGCAAGTATAGCGGGAGTTACGAGCAGTACTTC
CASKYSGSYEQYF
>TRBJ1-1|TRBV12-3/TRBV12-4|many|-
TGTGCCAGCAGTTTAGAGGATCTCAGAACTTTCTTT
CASSLEDLRTFF
>TRBJ2-7|TRBV5-4|-|-
TGTGCCAGCAGCTTGGGACAGGAATACGAGCAGTACTTC
CASSLGQEYEQYF
>TRBJ2-7|TRBV27|many|-
TGTGCCAGCAGTGCGGTTGACAGGAGATCCTACGAGCAGTACTTC
CASSAVDRRSYEQYF
>TRBJ1-4|TRBV6-2/TRBV6-3|-|-
TGTGCCAGCAGTTATTCCGGTGCAACTAATGAAAAACTGTTTTTT
CASSYSGATNEKLFF
>TRBJ2-7|TRBV29-1|many|-
TGCAGCGTTGCCCCAACTAACGACGAGCAGTACTTC
CSVAPTNDEQYF
>TRBJ1-5|TRBV25-1|many|-
TGTGCCAGCAGTAATGGGGATCAGCCCCAGCATTTT
CASSNGDQPQHF
>TRBJ2-1|TRBV9|-|-
TGTGCCAGCAGCCCGGGGGGGGACAGGGCTTACAATGAGCAGTTCTTC
CASSPGGDRAYNEQFF
>TRBJ2-6|TRBV7-6|-|-
TGTGCCAGCAGCTTAGGGCCAAGGATTAGTGGGGCCAACGTCCTGACTTTC
CASSLGPRISGANVLTF
>TRBJ2-1|TRBV2|-|TRBD2
TGTGCCAGCAGTGGGGTGACTAGCGGTAACTACAATGAGCAGTTCTTC
CASSGVTSGNYNEQFF
>TRBJ2-2|TRBV18|many|-
TGTGCCAGCTCACCATGGGACGGCAACACCGGGGAGCTGTTTTTT
CASSPWDGNTGELFF
>TRBJ2-7|TRBV29-1|-|-
TGCAGCGCCGAGGGTACCAGCTCCTACGAGCAGTACTTC
CSAEGTSSYEQYF
>TRBJ2-1|TRBV4-3|many|TRBD2
TGCGCCAGCAGCCAAGATTTGGCGGGAGAGAAGAGTGAGCAGTTCTTC
CASSQDLAGEKSEQFF
>TRBJ1-5|TRBV7-9|many|-
TGTGCCAGCACCAGGGGCTCCAATCAGCCCCAGCATTTT
CASTRGSNQPQHF
>TRBJ2-7|TRBV7-8|many|TRBD1
TGTGCCAGCAGCGGGACCGGGACAGCGTACGAGCAGTACTTC
CASSGTGTAYEQYF
>TRBJ2-2|TRBV29-1|many|-
TGCAGCGCACGTGGTATGGAAGCCGGGGAGCTGTTTTTT
CSARGMEAGELFF
>TRBJ2-1|TRBV7-9|few|-
TGTGCCAGCAGCTCTAGTATTAGCGGAACGTACAATGAGCAGTTCTTC
CASSSSISGTYNEQFF
>TRBJ2-1|TRBV5-1|many|-
TGCGCCAGCAGCCACGAGGACCGGGTTCCCTACAATGAGCAGTTCTTC
CASSHEDRVPYNEQFF
>TRBJ2-1|TRBV7-8|-|-
TGTGCCAGCAGCCCTAGTGGAAGGAATGAGCAGTTCTTC
CASSPSGRNEQFF
>TRBJ2-5|TRBV3-1|-|TRBD1
TGTGCCTGCACCCAAGTGGACAGGGAAGACGGTGAGGAGACCCAGTACTTC
CACTQVDREDGEETQYF
>TRBJ1-5|TRBV4-2|-|-
TGTGCCAGCAGCCAAGGAAGTATGGGCAATCAGCCCCAGCATTTT
CASSQGSMGNQPQHF
>TRBJ2-5|TRBV21-1|many|-
TGTGCCAGCACCGAGGGACAACTGGAGACCCAGTACTTC
CASTEGQLETQYF
>TRBJ2-1|TRBV12-5|many|-
TGTGCTAGTGGTTTCACCCGGGCTATCAATGAGCAGTTCTTC
CASGFTRAINEQFF
>TRBJ1-5|TRBV27|many|TRBD1
TGTGCCAGCAGAGGGGCCGGGACAGGACGGGAGCCCCAGCATTTT
CASRGAGTGREPQHF
>TRBJ1-2|TRBV7-9|many|-
TGTGCCAGCAGCGTGGACAGTATTACCTATGGCTACACCTTC
CASSVDSITYGYTF
>TRBJ2-3|TRBV12-3/TRBV12-4|-|TRBD2
TGTGCCAGCAGCCAGACTAGCGGTTGGTCGGATACGCAGTATTTT
CASSQTSGWSDTQYF
>TRBJ2-6|TRBV4-3|-|TRBD2
TGCGCCAGCAGCCCAGGGACTAGCGGGAGCCACTCTGGGGCCAACGTCCTGACTTTC
CASSPGTSGSHSGANVLTF
>TRBJ2-3|TRBV30|many|TRBD1
TGTGCCTGGGGGACAGGGTCAGATACGCAGTATTTT
CAWGTGSDTQYF
>TRBJ1-1|TRBV6-2/TRBV6-3|many|-
TGTGCCAGCAGTTACTCGGCCCTTTACAACACTGAAGCTTTCTTT
CASSYSALYNTEAFF
>TRBJ2-7|TRBV5-4|few|-
TGTGCCAGCAGCTTGGCCCTGGGGGAAATTCTGGGGCGGTCCTACGAGCAGTACTTC
CASSLALGEILGRSYEQYF
>TRBJ2-1|TRBV27|many|TRBD2
TGTGCCAGCAGCCGTCACCCTAGCGGAGCATACAATGAGCAGTTCTTC
CASSRHPSGAYNEQFF
>TRBJ1-4|TRBV12-3/TRBV12-4|many|-
TGTGCCAGCAGCCCGACGGAGACTAATGAAAAACTGTTTTTT
CASSPTETNEKLFF
>TRBJ2-1|TRBV4-3|many|TRBD1
TGCGCCAGCAGCCTCAAGGACAGGGGGACCTATGAGCAGTTCTTC
CASSLKDRGTYEQFF
>TRBJ1-2|TRBV6-5|many|-
TGTGCCAGCAGTTACTCCAGGGTTTATGGCTACACCTTC
CASSYSRVYGYTF
>TRBJ2-3|TRBV3-1|many|TRBD1
TGTGCCAGCAGCCAAGAGCGTGCGACAGGGGGCACGGATACGCAGTATTTT
CASSQERATGGTDTQYF
>TRBJ1-1|TRBV6-5|many|-
TGTGCCAGCAGTTATGGACAGAACACTGAAGCTTTCTTT
CASSYGQNTEAFF
>TRBJ2-2|TRBV6-1|many|-
TGTGCCAGCAAGAGAAGGGTAACCGGGGAGCTGTTTTTT
CASKRRVTGELFF
>TRBJ2-3|TRBV10-2|many|-
TGCGCCAGCAGTGAGTTGTCAGGGGTAGATACGCAGTATTTT
CASSELSGVDTQYF
>TRBJ2-1|TRBV5-1|many|TRBD2
TGCGCCAGCAGCTTGTATGCGGGGGATGAGCAGTTCTTC
CASSLYAGDEQFF
>TRBJ2-2|TRBV5-6|-|-
TGTGCCAGCAGCCCGGGGCGTCACTCCCCGACCGGGGAGCTGTTTTTT
CASSPGRHSPTGELFF
>TRBJ2-1|TRBV12-3/TRBV12-4|many|-
TGTGCCAGCAGTTTAGCGGGAGTCTACAATGAGCAGTTCTTC
CASSLAGVYNEQFF
>TRBJ2-7|TRBV5-6|-|-
TGTGCCAGGAGCCCCGGGACCCCCTACGAGCAGTACTTC
CARSPGTPYEQYF
>TRBJ2-1|TRBV9|-|-
TGTGCCAGCAGCGCCTCGGGTGAGGATGAGCAGTTCTTC
CASSASGEDEQFF
>TRBJ1-5|TRBV5-6|-|-
TGTGCCAGCAGCTTGGCGCATAATCAGCCCCAGCATTTT
CASSLAHNQPQHF